This is a list of T cell receptor beta chains from one sample in a study of T cell repertoires in cytomegalovirus infection. TCRdb reprocessed the reads with MiXCR, giving one entry per CDR3 protein. The sample includes 510,000 or so distinct CDR3 sequences, less than 30% of them seen just once. Sequenced sample: PBMCs. These receptors were taken from a human donor in good health (CMV status not recorded). Some clones in this sample may be carry-over from other donors' samples. CDR3s include the opening cysteine and the closing phenylalanine or tryptophan. A D gene is named only where the DNA matches it firmly. Clone size is given for some rows only: seen once, a few or many times, or a class if the clone is expanded.

TRBV7-2	15	TRBJ2-5	TRBD2	.	CASSSSGRAAETQYF	TGTGCCAGCAGCTCTAGCGGGAGGGCCGCCGAGACCCAGTACTTC
TRBV7-2	14	TRBJ2-7	.	many	CASSMGTLNYEQYF	TGTGCCAGCAGCATGGGGACCCTTAACTACGAGCAGTACTTC
TRBV28	13	TRBJ2-7	.	few	CASSLQDPDEQYF	TGTGCCAGCAGTTTACAGGACCCGGACGAGCAGTACTTC
TRBV7-2	15	TRBJ2-7	.	many	CASTIGTGIWYEQYF	TGTGCCAGCACCATTGGGACTGGCATTTGGTACGAGCAGTACTTC
TRBV7-2	15	TRBJ2-7	.	many	CASHPGGILSYEQYF	TGTGCCAGCCATCCAGGGGGGATCCTCTCCTACGAGCAGTACTTC
TRBV7-8	16	TRBJ2-2	TRBD2	many	CASSLSPTSVAGELFF	TGTGCCAGCAGCTTATCGCCGACTAGCGTGGCCGGGGAGCTGTTTTTT
TRBV7-6	14	TRBJ1-1	.	few	CASIAWARGTEAFF	TGTGCCAGCATCGCGTGGGCGAGGGGCACTGAAGCTTTCTTT
TRBV10-3	12	TRBJ1-1	.	.	CAISERDTEAFF	TGTGCCATCAGTGAGCGGGACACTGAAGCTTTCTTT
TRBV7-2	16	TRBJ2-1	TRBD2	many	CASSLRGGTSANEQFF	TGTGCCAGCAGCCTCCGGGGAGGGACTAGCGCCAATGAGCAGTTCTTC
TRBV7-8	14	TRBJ2-1	.	many	CASSLDLSKNEQFF	TGTGCCAGCAGCTTAGATTTATCCAAAAATGAGCAGTTCTTC
TRBV10-3	16	TRBJ1-1	TRBD1	few	CAISGRTGAGNTEAFF	TGTGCCATCAGTGGTCGGACAGGGGCAGGGAACACTGAAGCTTTCTTT
TRBV7-9	18	TRBJ1-2	TRBD1	many	CASSTGRDRIEGGGGYTF	TGTGCCAGCAGCACCGGCCGGGACAGGATCGAAGGGGGTGGCGGCTACACCTTC
TRBV7-2	17	TRBJ2-7	.	many	CASSLRLTGRGSYEQYF	TGTGCCAGCAGCTTACGATTGACAGGGCGGGGCTCCTACGAGCAGTACTTC
TRBV11-3	16	TRBJ2-3	.	.	CASSLLSLGGTDTQYF	TGTGCCAGCAGCTTGCTTAGTCTCGGGGGAACAGATACGCAGTATTTT
TRBV6-1	17	TRBJ2-5	TRBD1	.	CASRSGANPGGQETQYF	TGTGCCAGCCGCTCCGGGGCTAATCCAGGGGGCCAAGAGACCCAGTACTTC
TRBV2	12	TRBJ2-1	.	few	CATAGPGFEQFF	TGTGCCACCGCCGGGCCCGGGTTCGAGCAGTTCTTC
TRBV10-3	14	TRBJ2-1	.	many	CAISESMAAREQFF	TGTGCCATCAGTGAGTCGATGGCCGCCCGAGAACAGTTCTTC
TRBV12-3/TRBV12-4	15	TRBJ1-2	TRBD1	few	CASRPGTGGLYGYTF	TGTGCCAGCAGGCCCGGGACAGGGGGCCTCTATGGCTACACCTTC
TRBV20-1	14	TRBJ2-5	.	.	CSANSRDLQETQYF	TGCAGTGCTAACTCCCGGGACTTACAAGAGACCCAGTACTTC
TRBV14	14	TRBJ1-1	.	.	CASRARGLNTEAFF	TGTGCCAGCAGGGCGAGGGGGTTGAACACTGAAGCTTTCTTT
TRBV7-3	18	TRBJ2-1	TRBD2	.	CASSLGAGGRPSYNEQFF	TGTGCCAGCAGCTTAGGGGCCGGCGGGAGGCCCTCCTACAATGAGCAGTTCTTC
TRBV6-1	15	TRBJ2-1	TRBD1	.	CASSHRGQGMHEQFF	TGTGCCAGCAGTCACAGAGGACAGGGGATGCATGAGCAGTTCTTC
TRBV20-1	14	TRBJ2-3	.	.	CSARGPAEGNTQYF	TGCAGTGCTAGAGGGCCAGCGGAGGGGAATACGCAGTATTTT
TRBV28	14	TRBJ2-5	.	.	CASSFGGNLETQYF	TGTGCCAGCAGTTTTGGCGGGAACCTAGAGACCCAGTACTTC
TRBV10-3	14	TRBJ1-2	TRBD1	many	CAISADRGRYGYTF	TGTGCCATCAGTGCCGACAGGGGGCGGTATGGCTACACCTTC
TRBV24-1	16	TRBJ2-6	TRBD2	few	CATSGWEGAGANVLTF	TGTGCCACCAGTGGATGGGAGGGAGCAGGGGCCAACGTCCTGACTTTC
TRBV20-1	13	TRBJ1-2	.	.	CSARAVTEYGYTF	TGCAGTGCTAGAGCCGTGACAGAGTATGGCTACACCTTC
TRBV20-1	15	TRBJ2-3	TRBD2	.	CSAAGLAGVTDTQYF	TGCAGTGCTGCCGGACTAGCGGGAGTTACAGATACGCAGTATTTT
TRBV6-5	15	TRBJ2-1	.	many	CASKRGVSSYNEQFF	TGTGCCAGCAAACGGGGTGTCAGCTCCTACAATGAGCAGTTCTTC
TRBV11-3	14	TRBJ1-6	.	.	CASSLIGAGSPLHF	TGTGCCAGCAGCTTAATAGGGGCAGGCTCACCCCTCCACTTT
TRBV7-2	14	TRBJ2-1	.	many	CASSLTTGHNEQFF	TGTGCCAGCAGCCTAACGACAGGACACAATGAGCAGTTCTTC
TRBV12-3/TRBV12-4	16	TRBJ2-2	TRBD1	.	CASSPIDRGGTGELFF	TGTGCCAGCAGCCCCATTGACAGGGGAGGCACCGGGGAGCTGTTTTTT
TRBV6-5	15	TRBJ1-1	.	.	CASSYSGGAWTEAFF	TGTGCCAGCAGTTACTCGGGGGGGGCTTGGACTGAAGCTTTCTTT
TRBV20-1	13	TRBJ2-3	.	.	CSARVQATDTQYF	TGCAGTGCTAGAGTCCAGGCCACAGATACGCAGTATTTT
TRBV6-5	13	TRBJ1-5	.	.	CTSRRGRGQPQHF	TGTACCAGCAGAAGGGGCAGGGGTCAGCCCCAGCATTTT
TRBV7-2	15	TRBJ1-5	.	many	CASSQEGPNNQPQHF	TGTGCCAGCTCCCAGGAGGGACCGAACAATCAGCCCCAGCATTTT
TRBV6-6	14	TRBJ2-7	TRBD1	.	CASRPGTGTYEQYF	TGTGCCAGCAGACCCGGGACAGGGACCTACGAGCAGTACTTC
TRBV7-9	17	TRBJ2-1	.	many	CASSLPRDGSSYNEQFF	TGTGCCAGCAGCTTACCCCGTGACGGTAGCTCCTACAATGAGCAGTTCTTC
TRBV7-2	15	TRBJ2-5	.	.	CASSSRGGVSETQYF	TGTGCCAGCAGCTCCAGGGGGGGGGTTTCGGAGACCCAGTACTTC
TRBV9	15	TRBJ2-5	TRBD1	.	CASSVVGTDQETQYF	TGTGCCAGCAGCGTAGTAGGGACAGACCAAGAGACCCAGTACTTC
TRBV5-4	12	TRBJ1-2	.	.	CASSLAYDGYTF	TGTGCCAGCAGCTTGGCGTACGATGGCTACACCTTC
TRBV3-1	15	TRBJ1-5	.	.	CASSQGPLPNQPQHF	TGTGCCAGCAGCCAAGGACCTTTACCCAATCAGCCCCAGCATTTT
TRBV7-4	11	TRBJ1-3	.	.	CASTYGSTIYF	TGTGCCAGCACCTACGGTTCCACCATATATTTT
TRBV12-3/TRBV12-4	17	TRBJ2-6	.	.	CASSLGGVGSGANVLTF	TGTGCCAGCAGTTTGGGGGGAGTGGGCTCTGGGGCCAACGTCCTGACTTTC
TRBV6-2/TRBV6-3	18	TRBJ2-7	TRBD1	.	CASSYSMGTGPSSYEQYF	TGTGCCAGCAGTTACTCGATGGGGACAGGCCCAAGCTCCTACGAGCAGTACTTC
TRBV19	13	TRBJ1-3	.	.	CATARSSGNTIYF	TGTGCCACCGCAAGGAGCTCTGGAAACACCATATATTTT
TRBV4-1	14	TRBJ1-5	.	.	CASSQGGSGQPQHF	TGCGCCAGCAGCCAAGGAGGGTCGGGTCAGCCCCAGCATTTT
TRBV7-2	14	TRBJ2-1	TRBD2	.	CASRKGTSGIGWFF	TGTGCCAGCAGGAAGGGGACTAGCGGGATAGGGTGGTTCTTC
TRBV6-1	14	TRBJ1-2	TRBD1	.	CASSGQGAYYGYTF	TGTGCCAGCAGTGGACAGGGGGCGTACTATGGCTACACCTTC
TRBV5-5	17	TRBJ2-3	TRBD2	few	CASTLLILAGDADTQYF	TGTGCCAGCACCCTTCTCATCCTAGCGGGAGATGCAGATACGCAGTATTTT
TRBV18	17	TRBJ1-5	TRBD1	.	CASSPGTTGASNQPQHF	TGTGCCAGCTCACCGGGGACCACAGGGGCCAGCAATCAGCCCCAGCATTTT
TRBV5-1	16	TRBJ1-2	TRBD1	.	CASSLTGTGGGFGYTF	TGCGCCAGCAGCTTGACCGGGACAGGGGGCGGCTTTGGCTACACCTTC
TRBV7-9	17	TRBJ2-3	.	few	CASSPFSRNGFTDTQYF	TGTGCCAGCAGCCCCTTTAGTAGGAATGGTTTCACAGATACGCAGTATTTT
TRBV4-1	14	TRBJ2-3	.	.	CASSHIGGTDTQYF	TGCGCCAGCAGCCACATAGGCGGCACAGATACGCAGTATTTT
TRBV29-1	13	TRBJ1-2	TRBD1	.	CSVTAGTDYGYTF	TGCAGCGTCACAGCCGGGACAGACTATGGCTACACCTTC